This TCR beta chain is drawn from a study of blood T cell repertoires in COVID-19. Overall study context: Some COVID-19 samples were acute and others convalescent; all came from the United States, Italy and Spain. T cells, B-cell-depleted T cells, or PBMCs provided the cDNA or gDNA that served as material.

Study processing details: Nucleated cell number was recorded as an estimate derived from reference gene primer amplification. TCRdb's table, derived via immunoSEQ multiplex PCR, lists solely in-frame clones and lacks some. V and J calls and clone size are those listed in that table; D and trimming were worked out from the DNA. The table records nearly 65,000 clones, around 80% of them present only once. Germline V CDR1 and CDR2: SGDLS, YYNGEE. This CDR3 spans 15 amino acids. The V segment lost 3 bases and the J segment 7 bases; nucleotides outside the gene matches: 9. The chain carries TRBV9 and TRBJ2-2; 7 nucleotides line up with TRBD2. The sequence was collected from a human donor in a cohort sampled during active COVID-19. The material sequenced was peripheral blood. Here the CDR3 DNA reads TGTGCCAGCAGCGCCCTGACTAGCCGAAGCGGGGAGCTGTTTTTT. It encodes CASSALTSRSGELFF.